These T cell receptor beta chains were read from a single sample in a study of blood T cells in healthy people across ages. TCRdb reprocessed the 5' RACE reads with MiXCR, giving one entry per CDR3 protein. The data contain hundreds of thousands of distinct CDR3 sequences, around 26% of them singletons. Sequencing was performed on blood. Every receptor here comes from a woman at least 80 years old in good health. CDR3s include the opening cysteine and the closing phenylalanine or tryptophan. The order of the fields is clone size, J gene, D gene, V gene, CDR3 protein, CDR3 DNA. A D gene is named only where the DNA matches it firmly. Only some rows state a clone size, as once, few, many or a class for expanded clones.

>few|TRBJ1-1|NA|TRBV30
CAWSVSARFPEAFF
TGTGCCTGGAGTGTAAGTGCCAGGTTCCCTGAAGCTTTCTTT
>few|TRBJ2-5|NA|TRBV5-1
CASSWANREETQYF
TGCGCCAGCAGCTGGGCGAACAGGGAAGAGACCCAGTACTTC
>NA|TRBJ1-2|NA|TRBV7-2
CAISEGGSYGYTF
TGTGCCATCAGTGAGGGGGGGAGCTATGGCTACACCTTC
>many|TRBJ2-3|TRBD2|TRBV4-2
CASSLIGSGGAVDTQYF
TGTGCCAGCAGCCTTATCGGTAGCGGGGGGGCCGTAGATACGCAGTATTTT
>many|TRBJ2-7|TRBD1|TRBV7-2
CASSSDRVRDEQYF
TGTGCCAGCAGCTCGGACAGGGTGAGGGACGAGCAGTACTTC
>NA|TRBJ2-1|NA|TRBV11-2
CASYERSDSPNNEQFF
TGTGCCAGCTACGAGAGGAGTGATTCTCCGAACAATGAGCAGTTCTTC
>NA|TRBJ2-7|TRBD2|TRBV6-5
CASSYSGLTGGCHEQYF
TGTGCCAGCAGTTACTCGGGGCTAACGGGGGGGTGCCACGAGCAGTACTTC
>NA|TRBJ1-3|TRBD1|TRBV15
CATSRAKQGRGNTIYF
TGTGCCACCAGCAGGGCGAAACAGGGGAGAGGAAACACCATATATTTT
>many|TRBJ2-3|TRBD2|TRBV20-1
CSARTSGRTDTQYF
TGCAGTGCCCGGACTAGCGGGCGAACAGATACGCAGTATTTT
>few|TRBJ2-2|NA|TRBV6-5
CASSYGAGELFF
TGTGCCAGCAGTTATGGGGCCGGGGAGCTGTTTTTT
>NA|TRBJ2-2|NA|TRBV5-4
CASSLASGGPNTGELFF
TGTGCCAGCAGCTTGGCCTCGGGGGGCCCGAACACCGGGGAGCTGTTTTTT
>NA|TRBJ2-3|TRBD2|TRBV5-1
CASSQLAGGYTDTQYF
TGCGCCAGCAGCCAGCTAGCGGGGGGGTATACAGATACGCAGTATTTT
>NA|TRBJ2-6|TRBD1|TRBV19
CASSTRQGGANALTF
TGTGCCAGTAGTACGCGACAGGGTGGGGCCAACGCCCTGACTTTC
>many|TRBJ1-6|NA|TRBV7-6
CASSLESPSPLHF
TGTGCCAGCAGCTTAGAGTCCCCCTCACCCCTCCACTTT
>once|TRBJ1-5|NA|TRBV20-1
CSASEWGQPQHF
TGCAGTGCTAGTGAATGGGGTCAGCCCCAGCATTTT
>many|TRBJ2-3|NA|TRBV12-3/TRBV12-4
CASIPPTGSTDTQYF
TGTGCCAGCATCCCCCCTACAGGGTCCACAGATACGCAGTATTTT
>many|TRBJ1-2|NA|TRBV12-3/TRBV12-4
CASTSGVGYGYTF
TGTGCCAGCACCTCAGGCGTCGGCTATGGCTACACCTTC
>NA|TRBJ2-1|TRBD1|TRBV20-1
CSAKSDRPDNEQFF
TGCAGTGCCAAGTCGGACAGGCCAGACAATGAGCAGTTCTTC
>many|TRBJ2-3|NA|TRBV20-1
CSARWASTDTQYF
TGCAGTGCTAGATGGGCAAGCACAGATACGCAGTATTTT
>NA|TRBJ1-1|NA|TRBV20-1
CSARDQDKGAFF
TGCAGTGCTAGAGATCAAGACAAGGGAGCTTTCTTT
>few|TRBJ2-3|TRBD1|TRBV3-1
CASSGFGDRASTDTQYF
TGTGCCAGCAGTGGCTTCGGGGACAGGGCTTCCACAGATACGCAGTATTTT
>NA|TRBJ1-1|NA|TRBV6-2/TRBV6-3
CASSFGETEAFF
TGTGCCAGCAGTTTTGGGGAGACTGAAGCTTTCTTT
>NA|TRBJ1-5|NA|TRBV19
CASSSREYQPQHF
TGTGCCAGTAGTTCAAGGGAGTATCAGCCCCAGCATTTT
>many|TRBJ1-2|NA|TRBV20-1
CSAVDRANYGYTF
TGCAGTGCCGTGGACAGAGCTAACTATGGCTACACCTTC
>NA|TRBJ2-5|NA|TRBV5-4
CASSLAGAKNEQYF
TGTGCCAGCAGCTTGGCGGGGGCCAAAAATGAGCAGTACTTC
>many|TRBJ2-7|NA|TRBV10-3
CAISASTGKRYYEQYF
TGTGCCATCAGTGCGAGTACAGGGAAGAGGTACTACGAGCAGTACTTC
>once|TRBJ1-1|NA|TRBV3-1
CASSRGQNLNTEAFF
TGTGCCAGCAGCCGCGGACAGAACTTGAACACTGAAGCTTTCTTT
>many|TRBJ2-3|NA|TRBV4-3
CASSQISGGATDTQYF
TGCGCCAGCAGCCAAATAAGCGGTGGTGCGACAGATACGCAGTATTTT
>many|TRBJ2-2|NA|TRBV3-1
CASTQHRTGELFF
TGTGCCAGCACCCAGCACCGCACCGGGGAGCTGTTTTTT
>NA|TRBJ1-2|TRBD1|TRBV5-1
CASSIEGQGNGYTF
TGCGCCAGCAGCATCGAGGGACAGGGAAATGGCTACACCTTC
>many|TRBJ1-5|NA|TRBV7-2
CASRADSTNQPQHF
TGTGCCAGCAGAGCTGACAGCACCAATCAGCCCCAGCATTTT